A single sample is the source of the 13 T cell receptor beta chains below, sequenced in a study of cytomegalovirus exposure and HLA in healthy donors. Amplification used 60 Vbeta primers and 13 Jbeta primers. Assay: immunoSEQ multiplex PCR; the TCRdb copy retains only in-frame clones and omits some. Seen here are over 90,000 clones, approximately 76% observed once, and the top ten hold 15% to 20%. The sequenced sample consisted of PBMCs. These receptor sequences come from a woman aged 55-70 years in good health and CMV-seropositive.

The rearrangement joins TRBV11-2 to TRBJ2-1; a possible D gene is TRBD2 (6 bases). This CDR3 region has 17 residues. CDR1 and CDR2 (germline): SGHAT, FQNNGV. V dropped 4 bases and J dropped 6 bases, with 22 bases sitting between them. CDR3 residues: CASSSIPGTPLGNEQFF. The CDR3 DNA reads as TGTGCCAGCAGCTCCATCCCCGGGACTCCCCTTGGCAATGAGCAGTTCTTC.

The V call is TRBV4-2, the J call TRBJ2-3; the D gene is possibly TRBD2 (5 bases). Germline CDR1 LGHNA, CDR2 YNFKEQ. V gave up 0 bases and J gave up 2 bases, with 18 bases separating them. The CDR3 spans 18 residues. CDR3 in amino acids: CASSQDLPTGIDTDTQYF. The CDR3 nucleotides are TGTGCCAGCAGCCAAGATTTGCCGACGGGAATAGACACAGATACGCAGTATTTT.

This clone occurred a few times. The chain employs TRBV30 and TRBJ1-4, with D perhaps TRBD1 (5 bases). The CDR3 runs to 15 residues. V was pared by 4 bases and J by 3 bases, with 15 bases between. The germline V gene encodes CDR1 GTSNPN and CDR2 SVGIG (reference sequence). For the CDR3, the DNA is TGTGCCTGGACCTACACTGGGGGGGCTAATGAAAAACTGTTTTTT. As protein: CAWTYTGGANEKLFF.

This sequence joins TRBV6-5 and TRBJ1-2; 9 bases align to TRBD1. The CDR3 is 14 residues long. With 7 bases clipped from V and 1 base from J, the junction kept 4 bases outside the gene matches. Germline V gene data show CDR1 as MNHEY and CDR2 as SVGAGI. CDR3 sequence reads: CASMRTGVNYGYTF. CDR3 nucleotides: TGTGCCAGCATGCGGACAGGGGTTAACTATGGCTACACCTTC.

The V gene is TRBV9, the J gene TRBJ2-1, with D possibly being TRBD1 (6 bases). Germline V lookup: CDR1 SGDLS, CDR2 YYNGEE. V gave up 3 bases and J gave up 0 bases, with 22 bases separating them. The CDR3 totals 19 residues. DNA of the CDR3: TGTGCCAGCAGCGCCCACTCTCCCGGGACACTAAGCTCCTACAATGAGCAGTTCTTC. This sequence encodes CASSAHSPGTLSSYNEQFF.

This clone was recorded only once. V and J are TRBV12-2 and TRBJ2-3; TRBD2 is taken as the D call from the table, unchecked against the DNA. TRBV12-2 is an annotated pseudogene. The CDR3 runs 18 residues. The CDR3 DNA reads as TGTGCAAGTCGCCCTGCACTAGCGGGATTTACTAGCACAGATACGCAGTATTTT. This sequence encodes CASRPALAGFTSTDTQYF.

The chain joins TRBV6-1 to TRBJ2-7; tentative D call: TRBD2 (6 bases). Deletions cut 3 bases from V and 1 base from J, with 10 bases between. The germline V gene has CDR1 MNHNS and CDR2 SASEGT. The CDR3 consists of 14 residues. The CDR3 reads CASSERGMSYEQYF. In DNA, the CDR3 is TGTGCCAGCAGTGAGCGGGGAATGTCCTACGAGCAGTACTTC.

CDR3 sequence (DNA): TGCGCCAGCAGCCAGGGCGCGGGGTTAACCTACGAGCAGTACTTC. Its translation is CASSQGAGLTYEQYF. This chain connects TRBV4-1 to TRBJ2-7; D may be TRBD2 (6 bases). Trimming took off 3 bases at V and 2 bases at J, with 14 bases between the two ends. This CDR3 is 15 amino acids long. Looked up from germline, CDR1 is MGHRA and CDR2 is YSYEKL.

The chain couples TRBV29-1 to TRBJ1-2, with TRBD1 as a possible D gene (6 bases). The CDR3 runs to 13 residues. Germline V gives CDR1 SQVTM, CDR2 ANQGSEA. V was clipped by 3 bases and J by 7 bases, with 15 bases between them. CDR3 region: CSVDRRGAFGYTF. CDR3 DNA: TGCAGCGTTGATCGTCGGGGGGCTTTTGGCTACACCTTC.

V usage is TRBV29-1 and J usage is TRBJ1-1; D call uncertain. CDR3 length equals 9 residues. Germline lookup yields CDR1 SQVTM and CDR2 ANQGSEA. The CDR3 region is CSAGDEAFF. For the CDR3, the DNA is TGCAGTGCAGGCGATGAAGCTTTCTTT.

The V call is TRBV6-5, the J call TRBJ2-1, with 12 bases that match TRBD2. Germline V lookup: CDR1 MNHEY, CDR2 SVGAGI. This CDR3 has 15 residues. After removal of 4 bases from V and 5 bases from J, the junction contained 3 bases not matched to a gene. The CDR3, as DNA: TGTGCCAGCAGTTCCGGACTAGCGGGACACAATGAGCAGTTCTTC. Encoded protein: CASSSGLAGHNEQFF.

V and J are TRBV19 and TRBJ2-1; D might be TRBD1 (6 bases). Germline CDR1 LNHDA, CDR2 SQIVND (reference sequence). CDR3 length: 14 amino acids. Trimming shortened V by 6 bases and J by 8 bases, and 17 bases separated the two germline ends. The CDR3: CASSDRPQQYEQFF. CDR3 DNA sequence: TGTGCCAGTAGCGACAGGCCCCAACAATATGAGCAGTTCTTC.

CDR3 coding DNA: TGTGCCAGCAGTTACGGCAAGTTTCAGGGAAACACCATATATTTT. It codes for CASSYGKFQGNTIYF. The gene calls are TRBV6-5 and TRBJ1-3; D gene uncertain. The CDR3 length is 15 residues. V lost 2 bases to trimming and J lost 4 bases, with 12 bases between them. Germline lookup yields CDR1 MNHEY and CDR2 SVGAGI.